The entry below gives a single T cell receptor beta chain sequence along with its context. Its specificity is not known. This sample stems from a study of beta chain features in type 1 diabetes. Study overall: The number of sorted cells examined across all samples was some 99,000,000. Notes on the study in general: Insertion counts at VDJ junctions were lower in type 1 diabetes patients, who also showed more deletions there. TCRB CDR3s from Type 1 diabetes patients were moderately but significantly shorter in all four CD4+ subsets.

The authors reverse transcribed all of the isolated RNA, so sequencing captured expressed TCRB transcripts. Clones were sequenced by immunoSEQ multiplex PCR, and TCRdb holds only the in-frame ones, with some missing. The repertoire holds 400,000 to 550,000 clones, about 10% seen once, with about 0.045% in the top ten. The CDR3 sequence is 17 residues long. Germline values: CDR1 SGHTA, CDR2 FQGTGA. Unmatched junction bases numbered 10, after V lost 1 base and J lost 8 bases. A sort by CD45RO/CCR7/CD25/CD127/CD95/CD27 yielded CD4+ naive, central memory, regulatory and stem cell-like memory cells. The sequence derives from a woman aged 18-29 years in good health. J is TRBJ2-1 and V is TRBV7-3; 11 nucleotides line up with TRBD1. Sequenced input: naive CD4+ T cells from blood. For the CDR3, the DNA is TGTGCCAGCAGCTTAAACCCCCCTGGACAGGGGGCCCATGAGCAGTTCTTC. This gives the protein CASSLNPPGQGAHEQFF.